The 20 T cell receptor beta chains given below trace back to one sample, sequenced in a study of blood T cell repertoires in COVID-19. Assay used: immunoSEQ multiplex PCR; TCRdb lists only in-frame clones, some missing. The table includes about 190,000 clones, 84% detected once. Sequencing was carried out using peripheral blood. The receptors derive from a woman aged 70-85 years with active or convalescent COVID-19.

This chain links TRBV18 with TRBJ2-5; TRBD1 aligns across 7 bases. V lost 1 base to trimming and J lost 5 bases; unmatched junction nucleotides: 7. This CDR3 spans 15 amino acids. CDR1 is KGHSH and CDR2 is LQKENI in the germline V gene. CDR3 residues: CASSPQGANGETQYF. The CDR3, as DNA: TGTGCCAGCTCACCACAGGGGGCGAACGGTGAGACCCAGTACTTC.

The V call is TRBV2, the J call TRBJ2-7; TRBD1 matches at 8 bases. Unmatched junction bases numbered 6, after V lost 8 bases and J lost 3 bases. The CDR3 has 13 amino acids. The germline V gene has CDR1 SNHLY and CDR2 FYNNEI. CDR3 residues: CASVGTGRYEQYF. CDR3 coding DNA: TGTGCCAGCGTCGGGACAGGTCGCTACGAGCAGTACTTC.

The chain links TRBV18 to TRBJ2-2; tentative D call: TRBD1 (5 bases). Germline values: CDR1 KGHSH, CDR2 LQKENI. This CDR3 has 14 amino acids. The germline V and J ends were trimmed by 6 bases and 5 bases, with 13 bases remaining between them. The CDR3 here is CASSLTRGTGELFF. The CDR3 nucleotides are TGTGCCAGCTCCTTGACAAGGGGAACCGGGGAGCTGTTTTTT.

The chain carries TRBV6-5 and TRBJ2-7; weak D call: TRBD1 (7 bases). V was trimmed by 2 bases and J by 5 bases, leaving 19 bases between them. Germline V gene sequence: CDR1 MNHEY, CDR2 SVGAGI. The CDR3 consists of 16 residues. The CDR3 nucleotides read TGTGCCAGCAGTTACGTGTGGAGGGGGCGCGACCACGAGCAGTACTTC. Its protein is CASSYVWRGRDHEQYF.

The chain carries TRBV11-3 and TRBJ1-1, with 7 nucleotides matching TRBD1. The CDR3 length is 14 residues. CDR1 is SGHNT and CDR2 is YENEEA in the germline V gene. The ends lost 5 bases at V and 3 bases at J; junction bases unmatched: 6. The CDR3 sequence is CASSPTGADTEAFF. Written as DNA, the CDR3 is TGTGCCAGCAGCCCTACAGGGGCGGACACTGAAGCTTTCTTT.

This rearrangement joins TRBV27 to TRBJ1-5, with D possibly being TRBD1 (6 bases). Between the trimmed V and J ends, which lost 6 bases and 2 bases, there was a span of 26 bases. Germline loops: CDR1 MNHEY, CDR2 SMNVEV (reference sequence). The CDR3 spans 19 residues. The CDR3 sequence: CASSLRGYGSIGGNQPQHF. CDR3 bases: TGTGCCAGCAGCCTAAGGGGGTATGGTAGCATAGGGGGCAATCAGCCCCAGCATTTT.

The CDR3, as DNA: TGTGCCAGTAGCAGGGACAGGGGCGAGACCCAGTACTTC. This gives the protein CASSRDRGETQYF. The chain employs TRBV19 and TRBJ2-5; TRBD1 aligns across 10 bases. The junction had 3 bases not matched to a gene; V was cut back by 6 bases and J by 5 bases. Germline V lookup: CDR1 LNHDA, CDR2 SQIVND (reference sequence). CDR3 length: 13 amino acids.

V gene TRBV11-2 combines with J gene TRBJ2-7, with a possible D match to TRBD1 (6 bases). This CDR3 region has 15 residues. V lost 2 bases to trimming and J lost 3 bases, with 14 bases between them. Germline-derived CDR1 and CDR2 are SGHAT and FQNNGV. The CDR3 bases are TGTGCCAGCAGCTTACTAAGGACAGCAAACTACGAGCAGTACTTC. As protein: CASSLLRTANYEQYF.

There are a few counts of this clone. The chain carries TRBV24-1 and TRBJ1-5, with a tentative D call TRBD1 (6 bases). The germline V gene encodes CDR1 KGHDR and CDR2 SFDVKD. This CDR3 comprises 14 residues. V shed 7 bases and J shed 4 bases, with 13 bases lying between them. CDR3 DNA sequence: TGTGCCACCAGGGAAGGTACAGGGAATCAGCCCCAGCATTTT. Its translation: CATREGTGNQPQHF.

This chain joins TRBV15 and TRBJ2-5; possible D gene TRBD2, 5 bases. This CDR3 is built from 18 residues. V was trimmed by 0 bases and J by 2 bases, leaving 19 bases between them. Germline loops: CDR1 LNHNV, CDR2 YYDKDF (reference sequence). DNA of the CDR3: TGTGCCACCAGCAGAGAAGTCCCGGGTCTAGCAGGTCAAGAGACCCAGTACTTC. It translates to CATSREVPGLAGQETQYF. The full variable domain, in which reference TRBV15 and TRBJ2-5 provide the parts outside the CDR3, is DAMVIQNPRYQVTQFGKPVTLSCSQTLNHNVMYWYQQKSSQAPKLLFHYYDKDFNNEADTPDNFQSRRPNTSFCFLDIRSPGLGDTAMYLCATSREVPGLAGQETQYFGPGTRLLVL.

CDR3 sequence: CASSLWHYEQYF. DNA of the CDR3: TGTGCCAGCAGCTTGTGGCACTACGAGCAGTACTTC. This chain links TRBV5-6 with TRBJ2-7; D is unresolved. CDR3 length equals 12 residues. Germline V gene data show CDR1 as SGHDT and CDR2 as YYEEEE. Trimming removed 1 base from V and 3 bases from J, with 5 bases in between.

The chain recombines TRBV19 with TRBJ1-2, with 9 bases that match TRBD1. V was clipped by 9 bases and J by 4 bases; unmatched bases: 15. The germline CDR1 and CDR2 sequences are LNHDA and SQIVND (reference sequence). The CDR3 contains 16 residues. The CDR3 DNA is TGTGCCAGCACCGGGACAGGGAACCGGAAAGGCTATGGCTACACCTTC. It is translated as CASTGTGNRKGYGYTF.

This chain joins TRBV25-1 and TRBJ2-5; 9 bases align to TRBD1. Trimming cost V 7 bases and J 4 bases; bases outside gene matches: 7. Per germline, CDR1 MGHDK and CDR2 SYGVNS. This CDR3 has 14 amino acids. CDR3 DNA: TGTGCCAGCACGATAGGACAGGGGAGAGAGACCCAGTACTTC. It specifies CASTIGQGRETQYF.

The chain uses TRBV7-6 and TRBJ2-1; 12 positions match TRBD2. The trim removed 5 bases at V and 3 bases at J, leaving 8 bases unmatched. CDR1 is SGHVS, CDR2 FNYEAQ, per germline. The CDR3 totals 17 residues. The CDR3 protein is CASSQQTSGSFYNEQFF. CDR3 DNA: TGTGCCAGCAGCCAACAGACTAGCGGGAGTTTCTACAATGAGCAGTTCTTC.

V is TRBV19 and J is TRBJ1-2, with 8 bases aligning to TRBD1. Per the germline V gene, CDR1 is LNHDA and CDR2 is SQIVND (reference sequence). V shed 6 bases, J shed 6 bases, and the junction held 12 bases outside the gene matches. The CDR3 has 15 residues. The CDR3 loop reads CASRDLLGQVDGYTF. The CDR3 bases are TGTGCCAGTAGGGACCTGTTGGGACAGGTGGATGGCTACACCTTC.

The chain employs TRBV19 and TRBJ1-2; D might be TRBD1 (6 bases). The CDR3 contains 13 residues. Germline V gives CDR1 LNHDA, CDR2 SQIVND (reference sequence). Trimming stripped 4 bases from V and 4 bases from J, with 10 bases between. The CDR3 sequence: CASSTQTGYGYTF. The CDR3 DNA reads TGTGCCAGTAGTACCCAGACAGGCTATGGCTACACCTTC.

The chain recombines TRBV9 with TRBJ2-7; 13 positions agree with TRBD2. The CDR3 sequence is 16 residues long. Germline V gives CDR1 SGDLS, CDR2 YYNGEE. Germline trimming cut 3 bases from V and 5 bases from J; bases unmatched to any gene: 8. The CDR3 reads CASSGGLAGDSDEQYF. The CDR3 coding sequence is TGTGCCAGCAGCGGCGGACTAGCGGGAGATAGCGACGAGCAGTACTTC.

This clone showed up just a few times. The chain has TRBV15 and TRBJ1-2, with TRBD1 identical over 7 bases. CDR1 is LNHNV and CDR2 is YYDKDF in the germline V gene (reference sequence). The CDR3 is 14 amino acids. V dropped 4 bases and J dropped 4; count of bases not matched to a gene: 6. CDR3 amino acids: CATSIKTGAYGYTF. The DNA of the CDR3 is TGTGCCACCAGCATCAAAACAGGGGCCTATGGCTACACCTTC. Drawing the rest from reference TRBV15 and TRBJ1-2, the complete variable domain is DAMVIQNPRYQVTQFGKPVTLSCSQTLNHNVMYWYQQKSSQAPKLLFHYYDKDFNNEADTPDNFQSRRPNTSFCFLDIRSPGLGDTAMYLCATSIKTGAYGYTFGSGTRLTVV.

This sequence joins TRBV20-1 and TRBJ2-5, with 8 bases that match TRBD2. The V segment lost 4 bases and the J segment 4 bases; nucleotides outside the gene matches: 5. This CDR3 has 13 amino acids. CDR1 is DFQATT and CDR2 is SNEGSKA in the germline V gene (reference sequence). The CDR3 loop is CSATESGRETQYF. The CDR3 DNA reads as TGCAGTGCTACTGAAAGCGGGAGAGAGACCCAGTACTTC.

V and J are TRBV12-5 and TRBJ2-2; no firm D call. Germline CDR1 is LGHNT and CDR2 is FRNRAP. This CDR3 is built from 13 residues. The V end was cut by 0 bases, the J end by 3 bases, with 2 bases between. This CDR3 reads CASGLVDTGELFF. The CDR3 DNA reads as TGTGCTAGTGGTTTGGTCGACACCGGGGAGCTGTTTTTT.